This is a list of T cell receptor beta chains from one sample in a study of early T cells in non-severe SARS-CoV-2 infection. Using its own MiXCR run on the 5' RACE reads, TCRdb lists one record per CDR3 protein. The sample consists of 55,000 to 75,000 distinct CDR3 sequences, 9% to 10% of them appearing once. This specimen was whole blood, taken at baseline. These receptors all stem from an adult who was a healthcare worker with PCR-confirmed SARS-CoV-2 infection or an uninfected control (not recorded which). CDR3s include the opening cysteine and the closing phenylalanine or tryptophan. A D gene is named only where the DNA matches it firmly. Clone sizes are given selectively: once, few, many, or a class where the clone is expanded.

J gene	D gene	V gene	clone size	CDR3 DNA	CDR3 protein
TRBJ2-3	.	TRBV6-5	many	TGTGCCAGCAGAATTCGGGAGACTGGCACAGATACGCAGTATTTT	CASRIRETGTDTQYF
TRBJ2-2	.	TRBV4-3	many	TGCGCCAGCAGCCAAGTCCTCAGCACCGGGGAGCTGTTTTTT	CASSQVLSTGELFF
TRBJ1-5	.	TRBV6-1	few	TGTGCCAGCGGAAGGGGAGGGAATCAGCCCCAGCATTTT	CASGRGGNQPQHF
TRBJ1-1	.	TRBV29-1	many	TGCAGCGCCTCCCCGCAGGGCGGGGTGAACACTGAAGCTTTCTTT	CSASPQGGVNTEAFF
TRBJ1-2	TRBD1	TRBV12-3/TRBV12-4	many	TGTGCCAGCAGTCTTTCCGGGACAGGGATTATTTCTGGCTACACCTTC	CASSLSGTGIISGYTF
TRBJ2-2	.	TRBV6-5	few	TGTGCCAGCAGTTCGACAGCTGCACCCGGGGAGCTGTTTTTT	CASSSTAAPGELFF
TRBJ1-1	.	TRBV30	medium-sized	TGTGCCTGGAGTGTAAGGTTGAACACTGAAGCTTTCTTT	CAWSVRLNTEAFF
TRBJ1-1	TRBD1	TRBV27	many	TGTGCCAGCAGTTCACGGACAGGGAGCACTGAAGCTTTCTTT	CASSSRTGSTEAFF
TRBJ1-2	.	TRBV28	few	TGTGCCAGCAGTACCGCCCCAGGGTCTCACTATGGCTACACCTTC	CASSTAPGSHYGYTF
TRBJ2-7	TRBD2	TRBV6-6	many	TGTGCCAGCAGTTACCGGGGGGGCGAGCAGTACTTC	CASSYRGGEQYF
TRBJ2-6	TRBD2	TRBV7-2	few	TGTGCCAGCAGCCCCAGGGGTAGCGGGATAAACTCTGGGGCCAACGTCCTGACTTTC	CASSPRGSGINSGANVLTF
TRBJ2-1	TRBD2	TRBV12-3/TRBV12-4	.	TGTGCCAGCAGAGGGACTAGCGGGAGTAGTGAGCAGTTCTTC	CASRGTSGSSEQFF
TRBJ2-1	.	TRBV21-1	once	TGTGCCAGCAGGGAACTAGTATACAATGAGCAGTTCTTC	CASRELVYNEQFF
TRBJ2-1	TRBD2	TRBV7-9	few	TGTGCCAGCAGCCCATACCTAGCGGGAGTCAATGAGCAGTTCTTC	CASSPYLAGVNEQFF
TRBJ2-7	TRBD2	TRBV6-6	.	TGTGTCAGCAGTGCCGGGACTAGCGGATCCTACGAGCAGTACTTC	CVSSAGTSGSYEQYF
TRBJ2-5	TRBD1	TRBV28	few	TGTGCCAGCAGTTCGCCAGGGGGCCTGTCACGAAGTGGAGAGACCCAGTACTTC	CASSSPGGLSRSGETQYF
TRBJ2-6	TRBD1	TRBV7-2	many	TGTGCCAGCAGCGTCCAGGGGGCGCCGCGGTCGGGGGCCAACGTCCTGACTTTC	CASSVQGAPRSGANVLTF
TRBJ2-1	TRBD1	TRBV6-2/TRBV6-3	many	TGTGCCAGCACCGAGACAGGGGGCCTTGTAAATGAGCAGTTCTTC	CASTETGGLVNEQFF
TRBJ1-1	.	TRBV6-2/TRBV6-3	many	TGTGCCAGCAGTTACCCTCGTGGAAACACTGAAGCTTTCTTT	CASSYPRGNTEAFF
TRBJ1-5	.	TRBV6-2/TRBV6-3	few	TGTGCCAGCACCCCAACGGATAGCAATCAGCCCCAGCATTTT	CASTPTDSNQPQHF
TRBJ2-7	.	TRBV6-6	few	TGTGCCAGCAGTTACGATGGCGGGGCGGGGTCCTACGAGCAGTACTTC	CASSYDGGAGSYEQYF
TRBJ2-6	.	TRBV7-2	many	TGTGCCAGCAGCCGACCGCGAAGGGCCCTGTCTGGGGCCAACGTCCTGACTTTC	CASSRPRRALSGANVLTF
TRBJ2-3	TRBD2	TRBV28	few	TGTGCCAGCAGTTCAGGACTAGCGTCGACAGATACGCAGTATTTT	CASSSGLASTDTQYF
TRBJ2-1	.	TRBV7-7	many	TGTGCCAGCAGCTTAGACGGGAGCCCGCACAATGAGCAGTTCTTC	CASSLDGSPHNEQFF
TRBJ2-7	.	TRBV7-8	many	TGTGCCAGCAGCCGTTCCTTAGTACAGGACTCCTACGAGCAGTACTTC	CASSRSLVQDSYEQYF
TRBJ1-1	TRBD1	TRBV11-2	few	TGTGCCAGCAGCCGGACAGGGTACGCTGAAGCTTTCTTT	CASSRTGYAEAFF
TRBJ1-1	.	TRBV20-1	many	TGCAGTGCTAGATTGTATTACGGTGAAGCTTTCTTT	CSARLYYGEAFF
TRBJ2-7	.	TRBV5-6	.	TGTGCCAGCAGCTTGGGACTGATCCCCTACGAGCAGTACTTC	CASSLGLIPYEQYF
TRBJ2-1	.	TRBV5-1	few	TGCGCCAGCAGCTTGGCCTTCGGAAGCTCCTACAATGAGCAGTTCTTC	CASSLAFGSSYNEQFF
TRBJ2-2	.	TRBV29-1	few	TGCAGCGACCAACCCCGGGGCACCGGGGAGCTGTTTTTT	CSDQPRGTGELFF
TRBJ1-4	.	TRBV7-9	many	TGTGCCAGCAGCATTGGGGCCTTCAATGAAAAACTGTTTTTT	CASSIGAFNEKLFF